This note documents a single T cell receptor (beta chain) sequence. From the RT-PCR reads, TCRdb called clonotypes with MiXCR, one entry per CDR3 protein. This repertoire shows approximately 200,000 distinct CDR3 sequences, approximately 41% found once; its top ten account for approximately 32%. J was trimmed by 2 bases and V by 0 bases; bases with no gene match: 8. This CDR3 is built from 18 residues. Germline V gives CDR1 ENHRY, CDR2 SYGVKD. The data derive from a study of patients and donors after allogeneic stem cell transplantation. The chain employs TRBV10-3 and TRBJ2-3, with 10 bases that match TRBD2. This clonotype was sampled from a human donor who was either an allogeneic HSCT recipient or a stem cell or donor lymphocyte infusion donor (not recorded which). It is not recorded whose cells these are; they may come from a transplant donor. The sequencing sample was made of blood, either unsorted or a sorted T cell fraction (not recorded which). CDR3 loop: CAISESEASGSHTDTQYF. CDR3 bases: TGTGCCATCAGTGAGTCCGAGGCTAGCGGGAGCCACACAGATACGCAGTATTTT.